This entry concerns a single T cell receptor beta chain. Treatment noted: preoperative locoregional IRX-2 cytokine immunotherapy. The sample originates from a study of preoperative IRX-2 immunotherapy in early breast cancer. Repertoires were generated with immunoSEQ multiplex PCR, while TCRdb's copy carries only in-frame clones and drops some. The sample lists about 62,000 clones, 94% occurring once. The CDR3 runs to 15 residues. Looked up from germline, CDR1 is LGHNA and CDR2 is YSLEER. V shed 3 bases, J shed 8 bases, and the junction held 9 bases outside the gene matches. The chain employs TRBV4-3 and TRBJ1-4, with 7 bases lining up with TRBD1. The source of this sequence is a human donor with breast cancer. The sample was taken from a patient treated with IRX-2 immunotherapy. CDR3 DNA: TGCGCCAGCAGCCAGGAACAGGGGAATTACGAAAAACTGTTTTTT. It encodes CASSQEQGNYEKLFF.